This T cell receptor beta chain was observed in a study of a mutant IDH1 vaccine in newly diagnosed glioma. Whole-study context: Standard pretreatment was either radiotherapy, temozolomide, or, for most, radiochemotherapy with temozolomide.

As to this clone: The antigen is unknown.

Some clones are missing from TCRdb's copy, which holds only in-frame ones; the method was immunoSEQ multiplex PCR. The sample shows 52,000 or so clones, roughly 81% of them seen only once. This sample's time point: week 23, last vaccination. Each vaccine dose was 300 ug of mutant IDH1 20-mer peptide, with topical imiquimod. Newly diagnosed WHO grade 3 or 4 IDH1-mutant, ATRX-lost astrocytomas were identified in the donors. V lost 6 bases to trimming and J lost 4 bases; unmatched junction nucleotides: 9. Germline loops: CDR1 LNHDA, CDR2 SQIVND (reference sequence). The CDR3 sequence is 16 residues long.

The material sequenced was PBMCs, taken from a glioma patient whose treatment included an IDH1 peptide vaccine. This TCR was sampled from a woman aged 40 to 55 with glioma. Some clones in this sample may be carry-over from other donors' samples. The rearrangement joins TRBV19 to TRBJ1-5, with 10 bases that match TRBD1. CDR3 DNA: TGTGCCAGTAGAGACGGGACAGGGGCCTTAAATCAGCCCCAGCATTTT. Translated, it gives CASRDGTGALNQPQHF.